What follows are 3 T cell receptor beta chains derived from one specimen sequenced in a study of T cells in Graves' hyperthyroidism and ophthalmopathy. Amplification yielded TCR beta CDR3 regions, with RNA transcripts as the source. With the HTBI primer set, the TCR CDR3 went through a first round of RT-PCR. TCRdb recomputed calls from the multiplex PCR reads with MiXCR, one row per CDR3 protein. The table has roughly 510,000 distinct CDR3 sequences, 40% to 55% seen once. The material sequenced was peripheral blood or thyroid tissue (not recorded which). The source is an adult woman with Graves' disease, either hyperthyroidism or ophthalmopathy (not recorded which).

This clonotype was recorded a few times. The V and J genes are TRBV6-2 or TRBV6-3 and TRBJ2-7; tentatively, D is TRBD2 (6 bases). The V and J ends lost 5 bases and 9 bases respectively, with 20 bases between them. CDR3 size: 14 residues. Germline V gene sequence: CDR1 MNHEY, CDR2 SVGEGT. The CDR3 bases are TGTGCCAGCAGTGACCGACTAGTCTCCTGGGGGCAGTACTTC. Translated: CASSDRLVSWGQYF.

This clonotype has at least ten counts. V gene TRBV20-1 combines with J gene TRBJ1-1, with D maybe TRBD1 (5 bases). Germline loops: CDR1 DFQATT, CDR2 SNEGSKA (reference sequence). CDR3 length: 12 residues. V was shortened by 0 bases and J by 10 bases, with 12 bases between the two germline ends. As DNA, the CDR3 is TGCAGTGCTAGAGAGCCCTTGCAGGGAGCTTTCTTT. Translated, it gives CSAREPLQGAFF.

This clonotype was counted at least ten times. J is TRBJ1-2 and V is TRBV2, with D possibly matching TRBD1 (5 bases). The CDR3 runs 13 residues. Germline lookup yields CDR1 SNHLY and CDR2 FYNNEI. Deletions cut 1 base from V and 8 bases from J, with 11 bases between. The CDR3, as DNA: TGTGCCAGCAGTGAAGGGACAATGTACGGCTACACCTTC. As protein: CASSEGTMYGYTF.